One sample yielded the 20 T cell receptor beta chains listed below, sequenced in a study of CD8 T cells in Susac syndrome. RNA amounts of about 0.45 to 1 ug underwent reverse transcription with random hexamers. One entry per CDR3 protein, called by TCRdb with MiXCR from the immunoSEQ multiplex PCR reads. The table lists 77,000 or so distinct CDR3 sequences, approximately 94% of them singletons, with over 0.5% in the top ten. Sequenced sample: CD4+ T cells from PBMCs. The receptors were gathered from a human donor with Susac syndrome.

The gene calls are TRBV12-3 or TRBV12-4 and TRBJ2-5; possible D gene TRBD1, 6 bases. Trimming cost V 6 bases and J 1 base, with 9 bases left between them. The CDR3 is made up of 13 amino acids. CDR3 DNA: TGTGCCAGCAGGGACAGTACCCAAGAGACCCAGTACTTC. Its protein product is CASRDSTQETQYF.

The chain joins TRBV6-1 to TRBJ2-2, with D possibly TRBD2 on 5 matching bases. Trimming cost V 6 bases and J 6 bases, with 8 bases left between them. The CDR3 runs to 12 residues. The germline gives CDR1 MNHNS, CDR2 SASEGT. CDR3 in DNA: TGTGCCAGCAGCGGGGAACCCGGGGAGCTGTTTTTT. This sequence encodes CASSGEPGELFF.

The CDR3 DNA sequence: TGTGCCAGCAGCCGCGCCTACGAGCAGTACTTC. Residues: CASSRAYEQYF. V and J are TRBV2 and TRBJ2-7, with D unclear. Trimming removed 6 bases at V and 2 bases at J, with 5 bases between. Germline values: CDR1 SNHLY, CDR2 FYNNEI. This CDR3 comprises 11 residues.

This clonotype was recorded once. This chain joins TRBV5-1 and TRBJ2-4; D might be TRBD1 or TRBD2, each matching 6 bases. V lost 1 base and J 3 bases, leaving 11 bases between the germline ends. The CDR3 covers 15 residues. CDR1 and CDR2 (germline): SGHRS, YFSETQ. CDR3 sequence reads: CASSLTGANKNIQYF. DNA of the CDR3: TGCGCCAGCAGCTTGACGGGGGCGAACAAAAACATTCAGTACTTC.

The rearrangement joins TRBV27 to TRBJ2-2; the match to TRBD2 covers 7 bases. Unmatched junction bases numbered 18, after V lost 1 base and J lost 4 bases. The V gene's germline CDR1 is MNHEY and CDR2 SMNVEV (reference sequence). This CDR3 spans 20 amino acids. The CDR3 loop reads CASSLFSSGGSSSLTGELFF. CDR3 nucleotide sequence: TGTGCCAGCAGTTTATTTTCTTCCGGGGGGTCAAGCTCCCTCACCGGGGAGCTGTTTTTT.

The chain employs TRBV29-1 and TRBJ2-7, with TRBD2 as a possible D gene (6 bases). V lost 7 bases and J lost 2, with 9 bases in between. The CDR3 consists of 11 residues. CDR1 is SQVTM and CDR2 is ANQGSEA in the germline V gene. The CDR3: CSGGETYEQYF. The DNA for the CDR3 is TGCAGCGGCGGGGAGACCTACGAGCAGTACTTC.

This sequence joins TRBV7-2 and TRBJ2-5, with TRBD2 identical over 7 bases. The CDR3 extends over 17 amino acids. The ends lost 1 base at V and 4 bases at J; junction bases unmatched: 12. The V gene's germline CDR1 is SGHTA and CDR2 FQGNSA. The CDR3 reads CASSLGGGGGSGETQYF. The CDR3 coding sequence is TGTGCCAGCAGCTTAGGTGGTGGTGGCGGGAGCGGAGAGACCCAGTACTTC.

V and J are TRBV5-1 and TRBJ2-5, with TRBD2 matching over 7 bases. CDR1 SGHRS and CDR2 YFSETQ come from the germline V gene. The J segment lost 3 bases and the V segment lost 3 bases, leaving 2 bases of the junction unmatched. CDR3 length: 13 amino acids. Here the CDR3 DNA reads TGCGCCAGCAGCTGGAGCGGGGAAGAGACCCAGTACTTC. Translation: CASSWSGEETQYF.

This clonotype was found once. This chain uses TRBV12-3 or TRBV12-4 with TRBJ1-2, with 11 bases identical to TRBD1. There are 18 residues in the CDR3. Trimming cost V 2 bases and J 4 bases; bases outside gene matches: 12. The CDR3 DNA sequence: TGTGCCAGCAGTTTAAGGACAGGGGGCGAGCGAGGGGCCTATGGCTACACCTTC. It translates to CASSLRTGGERGAYGYTF.

This clonotype came up a few times. The rearrangement joins TRBV5-1 to TRBJ2-5, with a weak D call TRBD2 (6 bases). Per germline, CDR1 SGHRS and CDR2 YFSETQ. Trimming pared 0 bases from V and 1 base from J, leaving 13 bases between. CDR3 length: 16 amino acids. CDR3 nucleotides: TGCGCCAGCAGCTTGGCGTCTTCGGAGGGCCAAGAGACCCAGTACTTC. Translated, it gives CASSLASSEGQETQYF.

This rearrangement joins TRBV6-5 to TRBJ1-5, with D uncertain. The V gene's germline CDR1 is MNHEY and CDR2 SVGAGI. Trimming took off 8 bases at V and 9 bases at J, with 23 bases between the two ends. There are 15 residues in the CDR3. The CDR3 DNA reads TGTGCCAGCTCACCCCAGAGGACTCATACTGCGCCCCAGCATTTT. Translating it yields CASSPQRTHTAPQHF.

The chain is built from TRBV4-1 and TRBJ2-2; 9 bases map to TRBD2. The CDR3 is 18 amino acids. Germline V gives CDR1 MGHRA, CDR2 YSYEKL. V was clipped by 4 bases and J by 2 bases; unmatched bases: 11. CDR3 loop: CASSLQRAGGSNTGELFF. CDR3 DNA sequence: TGCGCCAGCAGCCTTCAAAGGGCGGGGGGGAGCAACACCGGGGAGCTGTTTTTT.

This chain uses TRBV12-3 or TRBV12-4 with TRBJ2-2, with D uncertain. This CDR3 region has 13 residues. V was cut by 5 bases and J by 6 bases, with 10 bases left in between. CDR3 in amino acids: CASSDRGSGELFF. The CDR3 nucleotides are TGTGCCAGCAGTGACCGAGGTTCCGGGGAGCTGTTTTTT.

The CDR3 region has the DNA TGTGCCAGCAGTTACACACGGGAGGGTAGAAACACCATATATTTT. Translating it yields CASSYTREGRNTIYF. The rearrangement joins TRBV6-5 to TRBJ1-3; no clear D. The CDR3 consists of 15 residues. CDR1 is MNHEY, CDR2 SVGAGI, per germline. Trimming took 2 bases from V and 5 from J, leaving 13 bases between them.

The chain couples TRBV6-2 or TRBV6-3 to TRBJ2-7, with D possibly TRBD2 on 5 matching bases. The CDR3 loop spans 14 amino acids. Germline V gene data show CDR1 as MNHEY and CDR2 as SVGEGT. Trimming shortened V by 0 bases and J by 3 bases, and 9 bases separated the two germline ends. The CDR3, as DNA: TGTGCCAGCAGTTACTCGATAGCGCGCTACGAGCAGTACTTC. This translates into CASSYSIARYEQYF.

The rearrangement links TRBV28 to TRBJ1-5; no firm D call. Looked up from germline, CDR1 is MDHEN and CDR2 is SYDVKM. Trimming shortened V by 7 bases and J by 9 bases, and 10 bases separated the two germline ends. The CDR3 is 11 amino acids. The CDR3 coding sequence is TGTGCCAGCACCTTAGAGGGGCCCCAGCATTTT. It specifies CASTLEGPQHF.

This chain uses TRBV3-1 with TRBJ1-2, with 8 bases lining up with TRBD1. V lost 0 bases to trimming and J lost 4 bases; unmatched junction nucleotides: 10. Germline CDR1 reads LGHDT; CDR2 reads YNNKEL (reference sequence). The CDR3 sequence is 17 residues long. The CDR3 protein is CASSQDPFGTGFYGYTF. The CDR3 region has the DNA TGTGCCAGCAGCCAAGACCCATTCGGGACAGGTTTCTATGGCTACACCTTC. The full variable domain, completed using reference TRBV3-1 and TRBJ1-2, is DTAVSQTPKYLVTQMGNDKSIKCEQNLGHDTMYWYKQDSKKFLKIMFSYNNKELIINETVPNRFSPKSPDKAHLNLHINSLELGDSAVYFCASSQDPFGTGFYGYTFGSGTRLTVV.

V is TRBV20-1 and J is TRBJ2-1; D ambiguous. Germline assignment: CDR1 DFQATT and CDR2 SNEGSKA (reference sequence). The CDR3 length is 12 residues. Trimming pared 3 bases from V and 8 bases from J, leaving 11 bases between. The CDR3 is CSASESLHEQFF. The CDR3 coding sequence is TGCAGTGCTAGCGAAAGCCTTCATGAGCAGTTCTTC.

This clonotype has only one observation. The chain is built from TRBV20-1 and TRBJ2-1, with TRBD1 identical over 10 bases. Trimming cost V 5 bases and J 3 bases; bases outside gene matches: 10. The CDR3 sequence is 16 residues long. The germline gives CDR1 DFQATT, CDR2 SNEGSKA (reference sequence). CDR3 DNA: TGCAGTGCTGAAACCGGGACAGGGGATAGCTACAATGAGCAGTTCTTC. It codes for CSAETGTGDSYNEQFF.

This rearrangement joins TRBV3-1 to TRBJ2-7; 10 nucleotides align to TRBD1. The CDR3 is 15 amino acids. Germline V gives CDR1 LGHDT, CDR2 YNNKEL (reference sequence). V lost 3 bases, J lost 2 bases, and 4 bases stayed unmatched. In DNA, the CDR3 is TGTGCCAGCAGCCACTCGGACAGGGGGGCCTACGAGCAGTACTTC. Protein sequence: CASSHSDRGAYEQYF.